A single sample gave rise to the 29 T cell receptor beta chains below, sequenced in a study of cytomegalovirus exposure and HLA in healthy donors. The primer mix had 60 Vbeta and 13 Jbeta primers. The data were produced by immunoSEQ multiplex PCR, yet TCRdb's version contains in-frame clones alone and is incomplete. The sample records under 150,000 clones, 82% being singletons. The specimen sequenced was PBMCs. The receptors shown here come from a man aged 25 to 45 in good health and CMV-seropositive.

The chain is built from TRBV5-6 and TRBJ1-4; 8 nucleotides align to TRBD1. Looked up from germline, CDR1 is SGHDT and CDR2 is YYEEEE. CDR3 length: 14 residues. V gave up 5 bases and J gave up 2 bases; unmatched junction bases: 2. The CDR3 reads CASSPGGTNEKLFF. The CDR3 coding sequence is TGTGCCAGCAGTCCAGGGGGCACTAATGAAAAACTGTTTTTT.

The V gene is TRBV30, the J gene TRBJ1-2, with a possible D match to TRBD1 (5 bases). CDR1 and CDR2 from the germline V gene are GTSNPN and SVGIG (reference sequence). The V end was cut by 4 bases, the J end by 4 bases, with 19 bases between. This CDR3 is built from 15 residues. The CDR3 DNA follows: TGTGCCTGGAAGGGCGGTCAGGGCATCCCCTATGGCTACACCTTC. As protein: CAWKGGQGIPYGYTF.

Here the CDR3 reads CASSVWDNYEQYF. The CDR3 DNA reads TGTGCCAGCAGTGTTTGGGACAACTACGAGCAGTACTTC. This rearrangement joins TRBV2 to TRBJ2-7, with D tentatively TRBD1 (6 bases). CDR1 and CDR2 (germline): SNHLY, FYNNEI. Trimming removed 4 bases from V and 3 bases from J, with 10 bases in between. The CDR3 length is 13 residues.

The rearrangement links TRBV6-1 to TRBJ2-7; TRBD1 is a possible D gene (6 bases). With 1 base removed from V and 3 bases from J, the gap between germline ends came to 13 bases. This CDR3 is 15 amino acids long. The germline gives CDR1 MNHNS, CDR2 SASEGT. CDR3 sequence reads: CASSEEYRALYEQYF. CDR3 coding DNA: TGTGCCAGCAGTGAAGAATACAGGGCCCTCTACGAGCAGTACTTC.

This chain links TRBV28 with TRBJ1-5; D not certain. V was shortened by 6 bases and J by 5 bases, with 11 bases between the two germline ends. Germline-derived CDR1 and CDR2 are MDHEN and SYDVKM. The CDR3 totals 13 residues. CDR3 DNA sequence: TGTGCCAGCAGGCCAGACTCCTATCAGCCCCAGCATTTT. Translation: CASRPDSYQPQHF.

V usage is TRBV10-3 and J usage is TRBJ2-2; 9 bases line up with TRBD1. V lost 6 bases, J lost 4 bases, and 0 bases stayed unmatched. CDR1 and CDR2 from the germline V gene are ENHRY and SYGVKD. The CDR3 spans 13 residues. CDR3: CAIRQGATGELFF. CDR3 coding DNA: TGTGCCATCAGACAGGGGGCCACCGGGGAGCTGTTTTTT.

The rearrangement joins TRBV5-6 to TRBJ2-3; 12 nucleotides agree with TRBD2. Germline trimming cut 2 bases from V and 2 bases from J; bases unmatched to any gene: 6. The germline V gene encodes CDR1 SGHDT and CDR2 YYEEEE. The CDR3 contains 17 residues. The CDR3 DNA reads TGTGCCAGCAGCTTTTCACTAGCGGGAGGCCCCACAGATACGCAGTATTTT. Its protein is CASSFSLAGGPTDTQYF.

The J gene is TRBJ2-3, the V gene TRBV25-1; perhaps TRBD1 as D (5 bases). This CDR3 region has 13 residues. Per the germline V gene, CDR1 is MGHDK and CDR2 is SYGVNS. Trimming removed 6 bases from V and 4 bases from J, with 11 bases in between. CDR3 coding DNA: TGTGCCAGCAGACAGGCCCAGTCAGATACGCAGTATTTT. It is translated as CASRQAQSDTQYF.

This chain links TRBV27 with TRBJ2-2; 10 bases line up with TRBD1. The CDR3 length is 15 residues. The V gene's germline CDR1 is MNHEY and CDR2 SMNVEV (reference sequence). The V segment lost 6 bases and the J segment 6 bases; nucleotides outside the gene matches: 7. The CDR3 loop reads CASRRQGARAGELFF. The CDR3 DNA is TGTGCCAGCAGAAGACAGGGGGCTCGGGCCGGGGAGCTGTTTTTT.

This chain connects TRBV5-4 to TRBJ2-1; D call uncertain. The germline gives CDR1 SGHNT, CDR2 YYREEE (reference sequence). The CDR3 has 11 amino acids. The V end lost 3 bases, the J end lost 14 bases, and 12 bases lay between the germline ends. The CDR3 sequence: CASSSGSEKFF. Here the CDR3 DNA reads TGTGCCAGCAGCTCCGGGTCGGAGAAGTTCTTC.

This sequence joins TRBV5-4 and TRBJ1-2; unclear D gene. The germline V gene has CDR1 SGHNT and CDR2 YYREEE (reference sequence). V was pared by 4 bases and J by 2 bases, with 6 bases between. The CDR3 spans 12 residues. CDR3 in amino acids: CASSLGNYGYTF. CDR3 coding DNA: TGTGCCAGCAGCCTAGGCAACTATGGCTACACCTTC.

The rearrangement links TRBV28 to TRBJ2-7; the match to TRBD2 covers 9 bases. Germline CDR1 reads MDHEN; CDR2 reads SYDVKM. Trimming at V came to 7 bases and at J to 4 bases, leaving 11 bases not matched to a gene. This CDR3 comprises 15 residues. CDR3 sequence: CASKGAAGGGYEQYF. CDR3 in DNA: TGTGCCAGCAAGGGGGCAGCGGGAGGAGGGTACGAGCAGTACTTC. Combining the CDR3 with reference TRBV28 and TRBJ2-7 gives the whole variable domain DVKVTQSSRYLVKRTGEKVFLECVQDMDHENMFWYRQDPGLGLRLIYFSYDVKMKEKGDIPEGYSVSREKKERFSLILESASTNQTSMYLCASKGAAGGGYEQYFGPGTRLTVT.

By sample share, this clone is medium-sized (0.01 to 0.1%). The CDR3 here is CASSLGGSNNEQFF. DNA for the CDR3: TGCGCCAGCAGCTTGGGGGGCTCGAACAATGAGCAGTTCTTC. The rearrangement uses TRBV5-1 and TRBJ2-1; TRBD1 might be the D (5 bases). The CDR3 length is 14 residues. V was cut by 0 bases and J by 5 bases, with 9 bases left in between. Per germline, CDR1 SGHRS and CDR2 YFSETQ.

The genes are TRBV11-3 and TRBJ1-4; 8 nucleotides align to TRBD1. Looked up from germline, CDR1 is SGHNT and CDR2 is YENEEA. V shed 5 bases, J shed 4 bases, and the junction held 9 bases outside the gene matches. CDR3 length equals 16 residues. Here the CDR3 reads CASSLSATGDNEKLFF. The CDR3 coding sequence is TGTGCCAGCAGCCTCTCAGCGACAGGGGATAATGAAAAACTGTTTTTT. Variable domain in full (rest from reference TRBV11-3 and TRBJ1-4): EAGVVQSPRYKIIEKKQPVAFWCNPISGHNTLYWYLQNLGQGPELLIRYENEEAVDDSQLPKDRFSAERLKGVDSTLKIQPAELGDSAVYLCASSLSATGDNEKLFFGSGTQLSVL.

The chain recombines TRBV7-2 with TRBJ2-7; 7 bases are shared with TRBD1. V lost 0 bases, J lost 0 bases, and 5 bases stayed unmatched. The germline CDR1 and CDR2 sequences are SGHTA and FQGNSA. This CDR3 has 16 amino acids. The CDR3 loop reads CASSLAPTGSSYEQYF. The CDR3 DNA follows: TGTGCCAGCAGCTTAGCGCCGACAGGGAGCTCCTACGAGCAGTACTTC.

V is TRBV18 and J is TRBJ2-3, with 7 bases lining up with TRBD2. Losses at the gene ends were 1 base for V and 0 bases for J; bases not matched to a gene: 1. CDR3 length: 15 residues. CDR1 KGHSH and CDR2 LQKENI come from the germline V gene. The CDR3 sequence is CASSPREGSTDTQYF. The CDR3 nucleotides read TGTGCCAGCTCACCACGGGAGGGAAGCACAGATACGCAGTATTTT.

This chain links TRBV28 with TRBJ1-3; 9 bases fit TRBD1. The trim removed 6 bases at V and 1 base at J, leaving 4 bases unmatched. The length of the CDR3 is 15 residues. Germline loops: CDR1 MDHEN, CDR2 SYDVKM. DNA of the CDR3: TGTGCCAGCAGAATCGGACAGGGGTCTGGAAACACCATATATTTT. Encoded protein: CASRIGQGSGNTIYF.

The chain uses TRBV28 and TRBJ1-1; unclear D gene. Germline CDR1 MDHEN, CDR2 SYDVKM. Trimming left V 5 bases short and J 5 bases short, with 18 bases between. The CDR3 is made up of 15 amino acids. The DNA for the CDR3 is TGTGCCAGCAGTGCGACTATCTTAATGGGGACTGAAGCTTTCTTT. Its translation: CASSATILMGTEAFF.

This clone was observed a handful of times. V is TRBV5-1 and J is TRBJ1-3; 7 bases are a match to TRBD1. The trim removed 7 bases at V and 8 bases at J, leaving 6 bases unmatched. The CDR3 totals 12 residues. Germline CDR1 reads SGHRS; CDR2 reads YFSETQ. The CDR3 DNA reads as TGCGCCAGCCGACAGGGACTAGACACCATATATTTT. This sequence encodes CASRQGLDTIYF.

The chain joins TRBV5-8 to TRBJ2-1, with 7 bases matching TRBD2. The germline gives CDR1 SGHTS, CDR2 YDEGEE. With V trimmed by 3 bases and J by 0 bases, 12 bases remained unmatched. The CDR3 runs 18 residues. The CDR3 DNA sequence: TGTGCCAGCAGCTATGGACTAGACAGTTATAGCTCCTACAATGAGCAGTTCTTC. It codes for CASSYGLDSYSSYNEQFF.

The CDR3 loop is CASMPTSGRARETQYF. Written as DNA, the CDR3 is TGCGCCAGCATGCCCACTAGCGGGAGGGCCCGAGAGACCCAGTACTTC. The chain joins TRBV5-1 to TRBJ2-5; 13 bases align to TRBD2. The CDR3 runs to 16 residues. J was trimmed by 4 bases and V by 6 bases; bases with no gene match: 9. CDR1 and CDR2 (germline): SGHRS, YFSETQ.

The V gene is TRBV28, the J gene TRBJ2-1; TRBD1 aligns across 9 bases. The J segment lost 6 bases and the V segment lost 5 bases, leaving 5 bases of the junction unmatched. CDR1 and CDR2 from the germline V gene are MDHEN and SYDVKM. This CDR3 has 14 amino acids. Here the CDR3 reads CASSPRDRANEQFF. In DNA form, the CDR3 reads TGTGCCAGCAGTCCCCGGGACAGGGCCAATGAGCAGTTCTTC.

This rearrangement joins TRBV2 to TRBJ2-7; 8 bases match TRBD1. V shed 8 bases, J shed 0 bases, and the junction held 3 bases outside the gene matches. CDR3 length: 13 residues. CDR1 SNHLY and CDR2 FYNNEI come from the germline V gene. The CDR3 coding sequence is TGTGCCAGCCGGACAGGGAGCTCCTACGAGCAGTACTTC. Amino acids: CASRTGSSYEQYF.

The J gene is TRBJ2-5, the V gene TRBV27; 9 positions agree with TRBD1. Per germline, CDR1 MNHEY and CDR2 SMNVEV (reference sequence). The CDR3 extends over 16 amino acids. V gave up 5 bases and J gave up 1 base; unmatched junction bases: 8. CDR3: CASSPGTGRGQETQYF. CDR3 DNA sequence: TGTGCCAGCAGTCCAGGGACAGGGAGAGGCCAAGAGACCCAGTACTTC.

V and J are TRBV4-1 and TRBJ2-3; D may be TRBD1 (6 bases). The CDR3 runs 15 residues. V shed 4 bases and J shed 6 bases, with 17 bases lying between them. Germline V gives CDR1 MGHRA, CDR2 YSYEKL. CDR3: CASSPSRSRGDTQYF. The CDR3 region has the DNA TGCGCCAGCAGCCCGAGCCGGAGTAGGGGGGATACGCAGTATTTT.

The rearrangement links TRBV7-9 to TRBJ1-5; perhaps TRBD1 as D (5 bases). The CDR3 is made up of 14 amino acids. The germline V and J ends were trimmed by 5 bases and 3 bases, with 11 bases remaining between them. The germline gives CDR1 SEHNR, CDR2 FQNEAQ (reference sequence). The CDR3 here is CASSPGTFNQPQHF. CDR3 in DNA: TGTGCCAGCAGCCCCGGGACTTTCAATCAGCCCCAGCATTTT.

V is TRBV6-1 and J is TRBJ2-1, with D maybe TRBD1 (6 bases). This CDR3 spans 12 amino acids. Trimming stripped 5 bases from V and 10 bases from J, with 12 bases between. The V gene's germline CDR1 is MNHNS and CDR2 SASEGT. CDR3 nucleotides: TGTGCCAGCAGTAATAGGGGGTTGGAGCAGTTCTTC. Its translation is CASSNRGLEQFF.

The gene calls are TRBV9 and TRBJ1-2, with no clear D. Germline V gene sequence: CDR1 SGDLS, CDR2 YYNGEE. V lost 4 bases to trimming and J lost 10 bases, with 14 bases between them. This CDR3 is 12 amino acids long. CDR3 protein: CASSPSEGVYTF. The CDR3 nucleotides read TGTGCCAGCAGCCCAAGTGAGGGAGTCTACACCTTC. Drawing the rest from reference TRBV9 and TRBJ1-2, the complete variable domain is DSGVTQTPKHLITATGQRVTLRCSPRSGDLSVYWYQQSLDQGLQFLIQYYNGEERAKGNILERFSAQQFPDLHSELNLSSLELGDSALYFCASSPSEGVYTFGSGTRLTVV.

To note about this clone: The same CDR3 is also encoded by other DNA sequences in this sample. The V gene is TRBV6-5, the J gene TRBJ1-2, with 8 bases matching TRBD1. The germline gives CDR1 MNHEY, CDR2 SVGAGI. CDR3 length equals 14 residues. V gave up 0 bases and J gave up 3 bases; unmatched junction bases: 0. CDR3 sequence (DNA): TGTGCCAGCAGTTACTCGGACAGGGACTATGGCTACACCTTC. Its translation is CASSYSDRDYGYTF.